The TCR beta chain described here comes from a study of long-term antiretroviral therapy in people with HIV. Investigators performed immunoSEQ version v3.0 at survey level. Some clones are missing from TCRdb's copy, which holds only in-frame ones; the method was immunoSEQ multiplex PCR. The table lists more than 25,000 clones, just under 90% of them singletons, with roughly 8.6% in the top ten. About this clone itself: As yet, its antigen is unknown.

CDR3 length equals 17 residues. CDR1 KGHSH and CDR2 LQKENI come from the germline V gene. The germline V and J ends were trimmed by 3 bases and 1 base, with 16 bases remaining between them. Study-level findings and limits: The study found that diversity rose after ART but stayed below transplant donor controls.

The clonotype originates from a man aged 45 to 65 with HIV. V is TRBV18 and J is TRBJ1-5; D call uncertain. This specimen consisted of unsorted PBMCs, obtained 3.2 years before starting antiretroviral therapy. CDR3 amino acids: CASSPALEGVSNQPQHF. CDR3 nucleotide sequence: TGTGCCAGCTCACCCGCCTTGGAGGGTGTCAGCAATCAGCCCCAGCATTTT.